These 20 T cell receptor beta chains share one sample of origin, sequenced in a study of blood T cell repertoires in COVID-19. Here immunoSEQ multiplex PCR was the method, and the copy in TCRdb shows in-frame clones only, minus some. The table includes 110,000 or so clones, 88% detected once. Input material: peripheral blood. These receptors all come from a human donor in a cohort sampled during active COVID-19.

The rearrangement links TRBV30 to TRBJ1-5; 7 bases are a match to TRBD1. CDR3 length equals 14 residues. J was trimmed by 3 bases and V by 2 bases; bases with no gene match: 4. Germline V gene data show CDR1 as GTSNPN and CDR2 as SVGIG (reference sequence). CDR3 sequence reads: CAWSRTGLNQPQHF. In nucleotides, the CDR3 is TGTGCCTGGAGTCGGACAGGCCTCAATCAGCCCCAGCATTTT. Complete variable domain (other parts from reference TRBV30 and TRBJ1-5): SQTIHQWPATLVQPVGSPLSLECTVEGTSNPNLYWYRQAAGRGLQLLFYSVGIGQISSEVPQNLSASRPQDRQFILSSKKLLLSDSGFYLCAWSRTGLNQPQHFGDGTRLSIL.

This chain uses TRBV7-2 with TRBJ1-1; D possibly corresponds to TRBD1 (6 bases). V was pared by 3 bases and J by 0 bases, with 14 bases between. The CDR3 is made up of 16 amino acids. CDR1 and CDR2 from the germline V gene are SGHTA and FQGNSA. CDR3 residues: CASSFPQGRVNTEAFF. Here the CDR3 DNA reads TGTGCCAGCAGCTTCCCTCAGGGGCGGGTGAACACTGAAGCTTTCTTT.

A note on this clone: This sample includes further DNA sequences coding for the same CDR3. The gene calls are TRBV7-8 and TRBJ1-5; D is perhaps TRBD1 (5 bases). The CDR3 is 13 residues long. Germline loops: CDR1 SGHVS, CDR2 FQNEAQ. V was pared by 3 bases and J by 7 bases, with 10 bases between. In DNA form, the CDR3 reads TGTGCCAGCAGCTTGGGGGGGGGACAGCCCCAGCATTTT. Translating it yields CASSLGGGQPQHF.

This chain links TRBV27 with TRBJ1-2, with a possible D match to TRBD1 (5 bases). Germline values: CDR1 MNHEY, CDR2 SMNVEV (reference sequence). The CDR3 loop spans 14 amino acids. The V end lost 5 bases, the J end lost 7 bases, and 17 bases lay between the germline ends. The DNA for the CDR3 is TGTGCCAGCAGTCCGGAGGGGCCCCCTGGTGGCTACACCTTC. Translating gives CASSPEGPPGGYTF.

The V call is TRBV5-1, the J call TRBJ1-1; D is perhaps TRBD1 (5 bases). Per the germline V gene, CDR1 is SGHRS and CDR2 is YFSETQ. V was clipped by 3 bases and J by 7 bases, with 7 bases between them. This CDR3 is built from 11 residues. The DNA of the CDR3 is TGCGCCAGCAGCTATGACAGTGAAGCTTTCTTT. It is translated as CASSYDSEAFF.

This chain uses TRBV5-6 with TRBJ1-1; 10 bases agree with TRBD1. This CDR3 region has 14 residues. Losses at the gene ends were 1 base for V and 5 bases for J; bases not matched to a gene: 2. CDR1 is SGHDT and CDR2 is YYEEEE in the germline V gene. Here the CDR3 reads CASSLWTGGTEAFF. The DNA of the CDR3 is TGTGCCAGCAGCTTGTGGACAGGGGGAACTGAAGCTTTCTTT.

The chain couples TRBV29-1 to TRBJ2-7, with TRBD1 identical over 8 bases. The germline V gene has CDR1 SQVTM and CDR2 ANQGSEA. V was clipped by 4 bases and J by 2 bases; unmatched bases: 1. This CDR3 contains 12 residues. The DNA of the CDR3 is TGCAGCGTTGTGGACAGGGCCTACGAGCAGTACTTC. It codes for CSVVDRAYEQYF.

Points on this clone: The same CDR3 is also encoded by other DNA sequences in this sample. The V gene is TRBV5-1, the J gene TRBJ2-1; D may be TRBD2 (5 bases). The germline V gene has CDR1 SGHRS and CDR2 YFSETQ. The CDR3 runs to 12 residues. The V end was cut by 0 bases, the J end by 7 bases, with 5 bases between. Here the CDR3 DNA reads TGCGCCAGCAGCTTGGCGGGGAATGAGCAGTTCTTC. Protein product: CASSLAGNEQFF. The full variable domain, its missing parts supplied by reference TRBV5-1 and TRBJ2-1, is KAGVTQTPRYLIKTRGQQVTLSCSPISGHRSVSWYQQTPGQGLQFLFEYFSETQRNKGNFPGRFSGRQFSNSRSEMNVSTLELGDSALYLCASSLAGNEQFFGPGTRLTVL.

This sequence joins TRBV7-8 and TRBJ2-3, with D tentatively TRBD2 (7 bases). The V end was cut by 5 bases, the J end by 4 bases, with 13 bases between. The CDR3 is 14 amino acids. Germline V gene sequence: CDR1 SGHVS, CDR2 FQNEAQ. The CDR3 sequence: CASSLSRGPDTQYF. CDR3 nucleotides: TGTGCCAGCAGCCTTTCGCGGGGGCCAGATACGCAGTATTTT. The entire variable domain, with the rest obtained from reference TRBV7-8 and TRBJ2-3, is as follows: GAGVSQSPRYKVAKRGQDVALRCDPISGHVSLFWYQQALGQGPEFLTYFQNEAQLDKSGLPSDRFFAERPEGSVSTLKIQRTQQEDSAVYLCASSLSRGPDTQYFGPGTRLTVL.

The rearrangement links TRBV9 to TRBJ2-3; TRBD2 is a possible D gene (6 bases). This CDR3 has 13 residues. Germline-derived CDR1 and CDR2 are SGDLS and YYNGEE. Trimming shortened V by 7 bases and J by 1 base, and 10 bases separated the two germline ends. The CDR3: CASGSGGTDTQYF. The CDR3 DNA follows: TGTGCCAGCGGGTCGGGGGGCACAGATACGCAGTATTTT.

This chain joins TRBV18 and TRBJ2-7, with D uncertain. The CDR3 spans 14 residues. The ends were cut back, 2 bases at V and 2 bases at J, with 10 bases in the middle. CDR1 and CDR2 from the germline V gene are KGHSH and LQKENI. In nucleotides, the CDR3 is TGTGCCAGCTCACCAGTTGAGACTGCCTACGAGCAGTACTTC. Protein sequence: CASSPVETAYEQYF.

The V call is TRBV23-1, the J call TRBJ2-6; D possibly corresponds to TRBD2 (6 bases). TRBV23-1 is given ORF status, its function remaining uncertain. This CDR3 comprises 18 residues. V lost 0 bases to trimming and J lost 0 bases, with 12 bases between them. The CDR3 is CASSQSPRDFSGANVLTF. CDR3 nucleotides: TGCGCCAGCAGTCAATCCCCCCGGGACTTCTCTGGGGCCAACGTCCTGACTTTC.

In this sample, this clone turned up a few times. The genes are TRBV29-1 and TRBJ2-7; D gene unclear. The length of the CDR3 is 13 residues. Trimming removed 3 bases from V and 0 bases from J, with 9 bases in between. CDR1 and CDR2 (germline): SQVTM, ANQGSEA. The CDR3 loop is CSVEVAGSYEQYF. CDR3 sequence (DNA): TGCAGCGTTGAGGTGGCAGGCTCCTACGAGCAGTACTTC.

Only one count was recorded for this clone. This rearrangement joins TRBV15 to TRBJ1-2; D possibly corresponds to TRBD1 (6 bases). This CDR3 comprises 15 residues. The germline V gene encodes CDR1 LNHNV and CDR2 YYDKDF (reference sequence). V was cut by 6 bases and J by 3 bases, with 17 bases left in between. The CDR3 loop reads CATRMEQGRDYGYTF. The CDR3, as DNA: TGTGCCACCAGAATGGAACAGGGTAGAGACTATGGCTACACCTTC.

As regards this clone: A read error may produce the germline difference seen at one junction end. The CDR3 coding sequence is TGTGCTAGCAGCTTAGGTACTAGCGCCATCACAGATACGCAGTATTTT. It encodes CASSLGTSAITDTQYF. The genes are TRBV7-7 and TRBJ2-3; 7 nucleotides line up with TRBD2. Per germline, CDR1 SSHAT and CDR2 FNYEAQ (reference sequence). The CDR3 is made up of 16 amino acids.

In this sample, this clone turned up once. The chain is built from TRBV27 and TRBJ2-1, with 11 bases matching TRBD2. The trim removed 6 bases at V and 5 bases at J, leaving 6 bases unmatched. The CDR3 has 15 residues. Germline CDR1 reads MNHEY; CDR2 reads SMNVEV (reference sequence). The CDR3 nucleotides read TGTGCCAGCAGAACGATAGCGGGAGGGAACAATGAGCAGTTCTTC. Translation: CASRTIAGGNNEQFF.

This clone was seen a single time. This chain uses TRBV27 with TRBJ2-4, with 7 bases that match TRBD1. This CDR3 region has 15 residues. Germline trimming cut 6 bases from V and 1 base from J; bases unmatched to any gene: 6. CDR1 and CDR2 from the germline V gene are MNHEY and SMNVEV (reference sequence). The CDR3 DNA reads as TGTGCCAGCAGCGCGCAGGGGGAGGCCAAAAACATTCAGTACTTC. Residues: CASSAQGEAKNIQYF.

The V call is TRBV4-2, the J call TRBJ2-3, with a possible D match to TRBD2 (6 bases). V gave up 0 bases and J gave up 2 bases, with 18 bases separating them. There are 18 residues in the CDR3. CDR1 is LGHNA, CDR2 YNFKEQ, per germline. The CDR3 region is CASSQELLEGFDTDTQYF. As DNA, the CDR3 is TGTGCCAGCAGCCAAGAATTGTTGGAGGGGTTCGACACAGATACGCAGTATTTT.

The rearrangement links TRBV7-2 to TRBJ2-7; a possible D gene is TRBD2 (6 bases). Germline V gene data show CDR1 as SGHTA and CDR2 as FQGNSA. V lost 5 bases and J lost 0, with 14 bases in between. This CDR3 comprises 15 residues. The CDR3 spells CASSKNRDFSYEQYF. In DNA, the CDR3 is TGTGCCAGCAGCAAAAATAGGGACTTCTCCTACGAGCAGTACTTC.

J is TRBJ2-1 and V is TRBV7-9, with TRBD2 matching 12 bases. Trimming removed 5 bases from V and 4 bases from J; junction bases left unmatched: 9. Germline values: CDR1 SEHNR, CDR2 FQNEAQ (reference sequence). The CDR3 length is 17 residues. Written as DNA, the CDR3 is TGTGCCAGCAGCACCGGACTAGCGGGACGTCAATACAATGAGCAGTTCTTC. This sequence encodes CASSTGLAGRQYNEQFF.